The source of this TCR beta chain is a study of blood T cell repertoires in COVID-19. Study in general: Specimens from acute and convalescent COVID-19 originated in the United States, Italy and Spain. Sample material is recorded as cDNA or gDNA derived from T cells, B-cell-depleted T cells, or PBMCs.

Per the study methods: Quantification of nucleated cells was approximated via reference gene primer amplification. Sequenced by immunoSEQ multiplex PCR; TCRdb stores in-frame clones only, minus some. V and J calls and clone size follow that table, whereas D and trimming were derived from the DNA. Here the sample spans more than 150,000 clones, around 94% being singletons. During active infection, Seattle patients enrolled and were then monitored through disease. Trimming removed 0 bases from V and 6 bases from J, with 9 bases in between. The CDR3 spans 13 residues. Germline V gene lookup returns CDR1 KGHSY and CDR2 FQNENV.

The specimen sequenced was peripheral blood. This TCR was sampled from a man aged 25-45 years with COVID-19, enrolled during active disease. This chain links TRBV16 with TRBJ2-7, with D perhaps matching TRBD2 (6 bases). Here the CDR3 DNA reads TGTGCCAGCAGCCAATCATGGGGAGGCGAGCAGTACTTC. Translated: CASSQSWGGEQYF.